These T cell receptor beta chains were read from a single sample in a study of Ad26.COV2.S vaccination and SARS-CoV-2 variants. TCRdb keeps only in-frame clones here, not all; method: immunoSEQ multiplex PCR. The data show approximately 480,000 clones, with 70% to 90% seen just once and about 13% held by the top ten. Specimen: peripheral blood, collected in a trial of Ad26.COV2.S vaccine versus placebo. These receptors originate from a person aged 18-65 years who received the Ad26.COV2.S COVID-19 vaccine or a placebo. CDR3s include the opening cysteine and the closing phenylalanine or tryptophan.

V	CDR3
TRBV7-9	CASSTPFTGQKRGGYTF
TRBV2	CASCRTRDNSPLHF
TRBV6-5	CASSTRQEKLFF
TRBV5-1	CASSKIDLIGEQYF
TRBV5-1	CASQLDPTTEQYF
TRBV28	CASSSLGGGSYNEQFF
TRBV5-1	CASSLAGWDEQYF
TRBV27	CASRGPGGLGGETQYF
TRBV18	CASSLAGEDEQFF
TRBV7-6	CASSFLAGGHSYNEQFF
TRBV6-5	CASSSRTPTDTQYF
TRBV13	CASSQDRGYEQYF
TRBV6-6	CASRGTGAMGTIYF
TRBV29-1	CSVEVLRGRATNNEQFF
TRBV14	CASSQGVTNTQYF
TRBV23-1	CASSQSGGVRSNQPQHF
TRBV7-3	CASSLFPRTGVGFTEAFF
TRBV2	CASSDRREQYF
TRBV11-3	CASSLGQGTEAFF
TRBV7-9	CASSLGDSQKDTQYF
TRBV23-1	CASSQSNEQFF
TRBV11-1	CASSLEAEYNEQFF
TRBV6-5	CASRPVSVNEQFF
TRBV28	CASSYAGREKLFF
TRBV18	CASSLGGIQNIQYF
TRBV10-3	CAISESEREQYF
TRBV4-3	CASSQDGSSNEQFF
TRBV2	CASRSASGTPLTYF
TRBV12-3/TRBV12-4	CASSPRPGTEAFF
TRBV5-1	CASSLMASGTNNEQFF
TRBV5-4	CASRSGQIYSGANVLTF
TRBV29-1	CSEGPVNTDTQYF
TRBV4-2	CASSPQLDSGNSPLHF
TRBV5-6	CASSRVGEDTQYF
TRBV5-6	CASRLGQGLDEQYF
TRBV30	CAWNNPGLAGASYEQYF
TRBV5-1	CASSRGAVNTEAFF
TRBV2	CASTSVAGQSEQFF
TRBV2	CASRDTYYNEQFF
TRBV7-6	CASSGSGLAGVEQYF
TRBV13	CASSSRGTGLTEAFF
TRBV4-2	CASSQEGATDGQETQYF